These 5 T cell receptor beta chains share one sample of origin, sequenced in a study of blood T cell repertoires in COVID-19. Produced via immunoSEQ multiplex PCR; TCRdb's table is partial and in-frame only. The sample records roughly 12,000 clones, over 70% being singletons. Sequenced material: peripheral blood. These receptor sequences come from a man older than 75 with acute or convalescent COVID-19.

The CDR3 loop is CASSFIGTGRAQPQHF. DNA of the CDR3: TGTGCCAGCAGTTTCATCGGGACAGGAAGGGCTCAGCCCCAGCATTTT. The gene calls are TRBV7-2 and TRBJ1-5, with TRBD1 matching 8 bases. Unmatched junction bases numbered 13, after V lost 6 bases and J lost 6 bases. In germline, CDR1 is SGHTA, CDR2 FQGNSA. This CDR3 has 16 residues.

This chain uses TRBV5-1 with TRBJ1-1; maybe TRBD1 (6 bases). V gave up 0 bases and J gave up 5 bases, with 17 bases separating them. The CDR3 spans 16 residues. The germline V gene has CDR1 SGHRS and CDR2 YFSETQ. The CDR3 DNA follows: TGCGCCAGCAGCTTGGAGGGGGAGGGCGTATGGACTGAAGCTTTCTTT. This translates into CASSLEGEGVWTEAFF.

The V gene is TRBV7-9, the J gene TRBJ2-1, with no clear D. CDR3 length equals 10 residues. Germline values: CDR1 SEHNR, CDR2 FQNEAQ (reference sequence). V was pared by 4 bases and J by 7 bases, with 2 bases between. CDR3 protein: CASSSNEQFF. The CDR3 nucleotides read TGTGCCAGCAGCTCAAATGAGCAGTTCTTC.

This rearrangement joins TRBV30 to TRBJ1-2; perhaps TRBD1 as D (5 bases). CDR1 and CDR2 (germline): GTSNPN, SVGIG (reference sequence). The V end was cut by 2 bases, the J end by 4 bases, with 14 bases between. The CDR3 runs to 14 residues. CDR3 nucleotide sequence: TGTGCCTGGAGTTATAGGGGTCGGAGCTATGGCTACACCTTC. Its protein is CAWSYRGRSYGYTF. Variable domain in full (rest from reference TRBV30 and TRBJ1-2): SQTIHQWPATLVQPVGSPLSLECTVEGTSNPNLYWYRQAAGRGLQLLFYSVGIGQISSEVPQNLSASRPQDRQFILSSKKLLLSDSGFYLCAWSYRGRSYGYTFGSGTRLTVV.

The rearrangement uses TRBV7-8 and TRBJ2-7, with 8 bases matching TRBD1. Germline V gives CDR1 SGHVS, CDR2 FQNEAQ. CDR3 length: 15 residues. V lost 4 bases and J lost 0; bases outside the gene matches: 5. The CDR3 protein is CASSYRQGFSYEQYF. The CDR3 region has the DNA TGTGCCAGCAGCTACCGACAGGGGTTCTCCTACGAGCAGTACTTC.